These 16 T cell receptor beta chains were sequenced from one sample in a study of cytomegalovirus exposure and HLA in healthy donors. The table came from immunoSEQ multiplex PCR; TCRdb's copy has only in-frame clones and leaves some out. The sample yields about 250,000 clones, roughly 90% seen once. The sample comprised PBMCs. These receptor sequences come from a man aged 18 to 30 in good health and CMV-seropositive.

The rearrangement uses TRBV19 and TRBJ2-1, with D unresolved. The CDR3 runs to 12 residues. V lost 5 bases and J lost 2, with 4 bases in between. CDR1 and CDR2 from the germline V gene are LNHDA and SQIVND (reference sequence). The CDR3 here is CASSHTYNEQFF. The DNA for the CDR3 is TGTGCCAGTAGTCACACCTACAATGAGCAGTTCTTC.

A note on this clone: Other DNA sequences within the sample encode an identical CDR3. The chain combines TRBV5-1 with TRBJ1-2; the match to TRBD1 covers 8 bases. V dropped 0 bases and J dropped 2; count of bases not matched to a gene: 0. CDR3 length: 14 residues. Germline V gene sequence: CDR1 SGHRS, CDR2 YFSETQ. As DNA, the CDR3 is TGCGCCAGCAGCTTGGGGGACAGGAACTATGGCTACACCTTC. This codes for CASSLGDRNYGYTF.

The chain carries TRBV19 and TRBJ1-2; 9 nucleotides match TRBD1. This CDR3 spans 13 amino acids. Germline CDR1 and CDR2: LNHDA and SQIVND (reference sequence). Trimming took 4 bases from V and 6 from J; bases not matched to a gene: 3. The CDR3 DNA reads as TGTGCCAGTAGTACCACAGGGGGCGATGGCTACACCTTC. This translates into CASSTTGGDGYTF.

The V and J genes are TRBV25-1 and TRBJ1-1, with 8 positions matching TRBD1. In germline, CDR1 is MGHDK, CDR2 SYGVNS. Trimming removed 4 bases from V and 2 bases from J; junction bases left unmatched: 6. The CDR3 length is 15 residues. In nucleotides, the CDR3 is TGTGCCAGCAGTGCTTGGGCAGGGGGCAACACTGAAGCTTTCTTT. This codes for CASSAWAGGNTEAFF.

This sequence joins TRBV14 and TRBJ2-5, with D maybe TRBD1 (6 bases). The germline V and J ends were trimmed by 0 bases and 2 bases, with 10 bases remaining between them. Looked up from germline, CDR1 is SGHDN and CDR2 is FVKESK. There are 15 residues in the CDR3. CDR3 sequence reads: CASSQDIGQQETQYF. The CDR3 DNA reads TGTGCCAGCAGCCAAGATATAGGACAGCAAGAGACCCAGTACTTC.

This clone was seen once. This sequence joins TRBV11-3 and TRBJ2-7; 8 bases fit TRBD1. The CDR3 consists of 13 residues. With 5 bases clipped from V and 3 bases from J, the junction kept 3 bases outside the gene matches. Germline V gene lookup returns CDR1 SGHNT and CDR2 YENEEA. The CDR3, as DNA: TGTGCCAGCAGCCACGGACAGGGCTACGAGCAGTACTTC. It yields the protein CASSHGQGYEQYF. Full variable domain (missing parts from reference TRBV11-3 and TRBJ2-7): EAGVVQSPRYKIIEKKQPVAFWCNPISGHNTLYWYLQNLGQGPELLIRYENEEAVDDSQLPKDRFSAERLKGVDSTLKIQPAELGDSAVYLCASSHGQGYEQYFGPGTRLTVT.

V and J are TRBV19 and TRBJ1-2, with 8 nucleotides matching TRBD1. Germline V gene sequence: CDR1 LNHDA, CDR2 SQIVND (reference sequence). This CDR3 contains 14 residues. The V and J ends lost 1 base and 4 bases, in that order; junction bases with no gene match: 2. The DNA for the CDR3 is TGTGCCAGTAGTATAGGCAGGGGGCTCTATGGCTACACCTTC. Protein product: CASSIGRGLYGYTF.

The chain employs TRBV15 and TRBJ2-7, with 7 bases aligning to TRBD2. The CDR3 covers 16 residues. V shed 1 base, J shed 7 bases, and the junction held 13 bases outside the gene matches. Germline V CDR1 and CDR2: LNHNV, YYDKDF (reference sequence). In nucleotides, the CDR3 is TGTGCCACCAGCAGAGCAGAGAGGTGGACCGGGGGGGAGCAGTACTTC. Translated, it gives CATSRAERWTGGEQYF.

The rearrangement joins TRBV28 to TRBJ1-2, with 7 bases identical to TRBD1. This CDR3 is built from 17 residues. After removal of 4 bases from V and 8 bases from J, the junction contained 19 bases not matched to a gene. The V gene's germline CDR1 is MDHEN and CDR2 SYDVKM. The CDR3: CASSSERGGQHDGGYTF. The DNA of the CDR3 is TGTGCCAGCAGTTCGGAGCGGGGGGGACAGCACGACGGCGGCTACACCTTC.

The chain couples TRBV29-1 to TRBJ2-1; 13 bases map to TRBD2. With V trimmed by 6 bases and J by 4 bases, 3 bases remained unmatched. CDR1 SQVTM and CDR2 ANQGSEA come from the germline V gene. The CDR3 totals 14 residues. This chain's CDR3 is CSVRTSGSYNEQFF. As DNA, the CDR3 is TGCAGCGTACGGACTAGCGGGAGTTACAATGAGCAGTTCTTC.

The CDR3 sequence is CASSVEGFKNIQYF. CDR3 nucleotide sequence: TGTGCCAGCAGTGTTGAGGGCTTCAAAAACATTCAGTACTTC. This sequence joins TRBV2 and TRBJ2-4, with D tentatively TRBD2 (5 bases). The CDR3 loop spans 14 amino acids. From germline, CDR1 is SNHLY and CDR2 FYNNEI. V was trimmed by 4 bases and J by 3 bases, leaving 10 bases between them. The complete variable domain, with remaining parts taken from reference TRBV2 and TRBJ2-4, reads EPEVTQTPSHQVTQMGQEVILRCVPISNHLYFYWYRQILGQKVEFLVSFYNNEISEKSEIFDDQFSVERPDGSNFTLKIRSTKLEDSAMYFCASSVEGFKNIQYFGAGTRLSVL.

The CDR3 sequence is CAWRDIRQGVNTEAFF. As DNA, the CDR3 is TGTGCCTGGAGGGACATTCGACAGGGGGTGAACACTGAAGCTTTCTTT. This chain uses TRBV30 with TRBJ1-1, with 9 bases fitting TRBD1. Germline CDR1 reads GTSNPN; CDR2 reads SVGIG (reference sequence). This CDR3 region has 16 residues. The ends lost 3 bases at V and 0 bases at J; junction bases unmatched: 8.

This clone was seen once. The chain carries TRBV6-1 and TRBJ2-7, with 7 bases identical to TRBD1. The CDR3 is 14 residues long. Germline V gives CDR1 MNHNS, CDR2 SASEGT. With 7 bases clipped from V and 5 bases from J, the junction kept 11 bases outside the gene matches. This CDR3 is CASNLLDRAHEQYF. CDR3 sequence (DNA): TGTGCCAGCAACCTACTTGACAGGGCCCACGAGCAGTACTTC.

The table lists this clone with a count of one. The CDR3 region is CAWSAGTSGSETYNEQFF. The CDR3, as DNA: TGTGCCTGGAGTGCCGGGACTAGCGGTTCCGAGACCTACAATGAGCAGTTCTTC. The rearrangement uses TRBV30 and TRBJ2-1, with 11 bases matching TRBD2. There are 18 residues in the CDR3. Trimming at V came to 1 base and at J to 2 bases, leaving 10 bases not matched to a gene. Germline CDR1 GTSNPN, CDR2 SVGIG (reference sequence).

Only a few counts were recorded for this clone. The rearrangement links TRBV19 to TRBJ1-5, with 11 bases that match TRBD1. Looked up from germline, CDR1 is LNHDA and CDR2 is SQIVND (reference sequence). V lost 9 bases to trimming and J lost 8 bases; unmatched junction nucleotides: 18. The CDR3 runs to 17 residues. The CDR3 region is CASRTEGTGGPLEPQHF. The CDR3 DNA reads TGTGCCAGCAGGACGGAGGGGACAGGGGGACCTTTGGAGCCCCAGCATTTT.

The chain combines TRBV5-1 with TRBJ2-1; 9 nucleotides line up with TRBD2. This CDR3 is 14 amino acids long. Unmatched junction bases numbered 4, after V lost 4 bases and J lost 5 bases. The V gene's germline CDR1 is SGHRS and CDR2 YFSETQ. The CDR3 loop is CASSTRLADNEQFF. The CDR3 nucleotides read TGCGCCAGCAGCACCCGACTAGCGGACAATGAGCAGTTCTTC.